This T cell receptor (beta chain) was identified during a study of T cell repertoires and HLA-DP antigens. Whole-study context: In vitro CD4+ alloreactivity was against HeLa-presented HLA-DP. One stimulator alloantigen differed from self by one groove amino acid; the other by ten.

This clone counts as medium-sized. HeLa cells expressing allogeneic DPB1 restimulated the approximately 15-day-expanded CD4+ cells for 24 h. Cells were stimulated with HeLa cells transduced with HLA-DPA1/DPB1, HLA-DM, invariant chain and CD80. Irradiated (100 Gy) HeLa cells stimulated CD4+ cells at 3:1 with 50 U/mL IL-2. Amplification used primers for 54 TRBV and 13 TRBJ segments. Libraries were prepared by immunoSEQ multiplex PCR; TCRdb keeps only in-frame clonotypes and omits some of them. In the table there are roughly 1,200 clones, roughly 70% of which are singletons. The sequenced sample consisted of CD137- CD4+ T cells from cultured PBMCs. This receptor was identified in a man aged 55-75 years in good health and CMV-seronegative.

In nucleotides, the CDR3 is TGTGCCAGCTTGGGACAGGGCTCGAAGGAGCAGTACTTC. It is translated as CASLGQGSKEQYF. This chain connects TRBV7-2 to TRBJ2-7; 9 bases map to TRBD1. There are 13 residues in the CDR3. CDR1 SGHTA and CDR2 FQGNSA come from the germline V gene. V was pared by 8 bases and J by 7 bases, with 9 bases of the junction left unmatched.